The 18 T cell receptor beta chains below were found in one sample sequenced in a study of OX40 agonist ivuxolimab in advanced cancers. Profiled with immunoSEQ multiplex PCR; TCRdb holds only in-frame clones, not every one. The sample includes about 82,000 clones, approximately 85% of them seen just once. Here the sequenced sample was CD4+ or CD8+ T cells sorted from blood, taken in a trial of the OX40 agonist ivuxolimab. The receptors were sampled from an adult with an advanced solid tumor such as melanoma, head and neck, liver or kidney cancer.

V is TRBV9 and J is TRBJ2-2; D gene ambiguous. Germline CDR1 reads SGDLS; CDR2 reads YYNGEE. Between the trimmed V and J ends, which lost 1 base and 5 bases, there was a span of 9 bases. The CDR3 sequence is 14 residues long. The CDR3 nucleotides are TGTGCCAGCAGCGTAAGAAGGGATACCGGGGAGCTGTTTTTT. Its protein product is CASSVRRDTGELFF.

J is TRBJ2-7 and V is TRBV6-5; tentative D call: TRBD2 (6 bases). CDR1 is MNHEY, CDR2 SVGAGI, per germline. The CDR3 is 15 residues long. Trimming shortened V by 4 bases and J by 0 bases, and 13 bases separated the two germline ends. The CDR3 nucleotides read TGTGCCAGCAGTTCGAGAAGCGGGTTCTCCTACGAGCAGTACTTC. It yields the protein CASSSRSGFSYEQYF.

This rearrangement joins TRBV28 to TRBJ1-2; the D gene is possibly TRBD1 (5 bases). The germline gives CDR1 MDHEN, CDR2 SYDVKM. V dropped 6 bases and J dropped 2 bases, with 10 bases sitting between them. CDR3 size: 13 residues. Here the CDR3 DNA reads TGTGCCAGCAGGGAGCAGGGCAACTATGGCTACACCTTC. Encoded protein: CASREQGNYGYTF.

The DNA of the CDR3 is TGCGCCAGCAGCCTCGGCCAGCGGGGGGTCTACAATGAGCAGTTCTTC. Translating gives CASSLGQRGVYNEQFF. The chain couples TRBV4-1 to TRBJ2-1, with 9 positions matching TRBD2. The germline V gene has CDR1 MGHRA and CDR2 YSYEKL. The CDR3 loop spans 16 amino acids. With 4 bases clipped from V and 3 bases from J, the junction kept 7 bases outside the gene matches.

This clone occurred many times. The chain has TRBV5-4 and TRBJ1-1; no reliable D call. CDR1 is SGHNT and CDR2 is YYREEE in the germline V gene (reference sequence). V was cut by 0 bases and J by 8 bases, with 5 bases left in between. The length of the CDR3 is 11 residues. The CDR3 loop reads CASSLDGEAFF. As DNA, the CDR3 is TGTGCCAGCAGCTTGGACGGAGAAGCTTTCTTT.

V and J are TRBV21-1 and TRBJ2-2; whether TRBD2, the table's D call, matches the DNA was not checked. TRBV21-1 corresponds to a pseudogene. This CDR3 spans 17 amino acids. The CDR3 protein is CASSKASAGGGNGELFF. The CDR3 coding sequence is TGTGCCAGCAGCAAAGCATCTGCGGGGGGAGGTAACGGGGAGCTGTTTTTT.

This chain joins TRBV7-8 and TRBJ2-1; tentatively, D is TRBD2 (6 bases). Trimming shortened V by 1 base and J by 3 bases, and 10 bases separated the two germline ends. The CDR3 sequence is 15 residues long. CDR1 SGHVS and CDR2 FQNEAQ come from the germline V gene. The CDR3 nucleotides read TGTGCCAGCAGCTTAGTCGGGGGACTCTACAATGAGCAGTTCTTC. Protein sequence: CASSLVGGLYNEQFF.

This chain connects TRBV7-9 to TRBJ2-7; the D is unclear. Germline assignment: CDR1 SEHNR and CDR2 FQNEAQ (reference sequence). The CDR3 is made up of 12 amino acids. V dropped 5 bases and J dropped 5 bases, with 10 bases sitting between them. The CDR3 sequence: CASSLLADEQYF. CDR3 DNA: TGTGCCAGCAGCCTTCTGGCGGACGAGCAGTACTTC. Full variable domain (outside the CDR3, taken from reference TRBV7-9 and TRBJ2-7): DTGVSQNPRHKITKRGQNVTFRCDPISEHNRLYWYRQTLGQGPEFLTYFQNEAQLEKSRLLSDRFSAERPKGSFSTLEIQRTEQGDSAMYLCASSLLADEQYFGPGTRLTVT.

This chain uses TRBV5-6 with TRBJ1-2; no clear D. V gave up 1 base and J gave up 4 bases, with 8 bases separating them. In germline, CDR1 is SGHDT, CDR2 YYEEEE. There are 13 residues in the CDR3. CDR3 sequence (DNA): TGTGCCAGCAGCTTGAGGAGGCTCTATGGCTACACCTTC. Translated, it gives CASSLRRLYGYTF.

V is TRBV6-6 and J is TRBJ1-6; D may be TRBD1 (6 bases). Trimming shortened V by 6 bases and J by 4 bases, and 16 bases separated the two germline ends. Per germline, CDR1 MNHNY and CDR2 SVGAGI (reference sequence). This CDR3 is built from 16 residues. CDR3 sequence: CASRPRTESYNSPLHF. CDR3 coding DNA: TGTGCCAGCAGACCTAGGACAGAGTCTTATAATTCACCCCTCCACTTT.

The genes are TRBV19 and TRBJ2-3; 10 bases line up with TRBD1. CDR1 is LNHDA, CDR2 SQIVND, per germline (reference sequence). With 7 bases clipped from V and 5 bases from J, the junction kept 12 bases outside the gene matches. The CDR3 sequence is 16 residues long. The CDR3 sequence: CASTGGPGQGRDTQYF. In nucleotides, the CDR3 is TGTGCCAGTACCGGGGGCCCGGGACAGGGGCGAGATACGCAGTATTTT.

This chain connects TRBV2 to TRBJ2-3; D assignment may be TRBD1 or TRBD2 (5 bases each). Germline V gene data show CDR1 as SNHLY and CDR2 as FYNNEI. The V and J ends lost 9 bases and 1 base respectively, with 20 bases between them. CDR3 length: 16 amino acids. Written as DNA, the CDR3 is TGTGCCAGTAGGGACGGAAAGTTCTGGGGCACAGATACGCAGTATTTT. Amino acids: CASRDGKFWGTDTQYF.

V usage is TRBV9 and J usage is TRBJ2-3; a weak D match, TRBD2 (5 bases). The CDR3 runs 16 residues. Germline CDR1 is SGDLS and CDR2 is YYNGEE. Trimming took 0 bases from V and 0 from J, leaving 11 bases between them. CDR3 nucleotide sequence: TGTGCCAGCAGCGTAGGTCGGGGAACTAGCACAGATACGCAGTATTTT. Amino acid sequence: CASSVGRGTSTDTQYF.

This CDR3 is CASSQGRDRSNSPLHF. CDR3 coding DNA: TGTGCCAGCAGCCAAGGACGGGACAGGTCTAATTCACCCCTCCACTTT. The rearrangement uses TRBV4-2 and TRBJ1-6, with TRBD1 matching over 8 bases. This CDR3 comprises 16 residues. The germline V gene has CDR1 LGHNA and CDR2 YNFKEQ. J lost 6 bases, V lost 1 base, and 5 bases had no gene match.

For this clone: Other DNA sequences in the same sample also yield this CDR3. The chain couples TRBV7-3 to TRBJ1-1; D possibly corresponds to TRBD1 (5 bases). V was trimmed by 2 bases and J by 1 base, leaving 8 bases between them. The CDR3 covers 14 residues. Germline V CDR1 and CDR2: SGHTA, FQGTGA. The CDR3 DNA follows: TGTGCCAGCAGCTTAGACAGAGAGAACACTGAAGCTTTCTTT. Translation: CASSLDRENTEAFF. The variable domain in full, completed from reference TRBV7-3 and TRBJ1-1, reads GAGVSQTPSNKVTEKGKYVELRCDPISGHTALYWYRQSLGQGPEFLIYFQGTGAADDSGLPNDRFFAVRPEGSVSTLKIQRTERGDSAVYLCASSLDRENTEAFFGQGTRLTVV.

This clone was counted once. This rearrangement joins TRBV9 to TRBJ1-2; TRBD1 aligns across 8 bases. V was pared by 0 bases and J by 4 bases, with 11 bases of the junction left unmatched. The CDR3 extends over 17 amino acids. Germline CDR1 and CDR2: SGDLS and YYNGEE. DNA of the CDR3: TGTGCCAGCAGCGTAGGGGCGGGAAACAGGGGGTCCTATGGCTACACCTTC. It codes for CASSVGAGNRGSYGYTF.

The chain has TRBV5-6 and TRBJ2-7; possibly TRBD1 for D (5 bases). Germline CDR1 is SGHDT and CDR2 is YYEEEE. The CDR3 spans 17 residues. V was clipped by 0 bases and J by 2 bases, with 18 bases between them. The CDR3: CASSLAPLGQFPYEQYF. CDR3 coding DNA: TGTGCCAGCAGCTTGGCCCCCCTAGGACAATTCCCCTACGAGCAGTACTTC.

The chain combines TRBV7-6 with TRBJ2-3; D call uncertain. Germline loops: CDR1 SGHVS, CDR2 FNYEAQ. This CDR3 comprises 14 residues. Trimming stripped 6 bases from V and 2 bases from J, with 12 bases between. CDR3 residues: CASRIGTSTDTQYF. DNA for the CDR3: TGTGCCAGCAGGATTGGCACCTCCACAGATACGCAGTATTTT.